One sample yielded the 20 T cell receptor beta chains listed below, sequenced in a study of vaccination and CD4 T cells after COVID-19. Treatment here: approximately 11-day PBMC culture with coronavirus spike peptide pools or control peptides (ViraFEST assay). These TCRs are of unknown antigen specificity. Oncomine TCR Beta short-read sequencing was applied to DNA from cultured CD4+ T cells. TCRdb re-analysed the PCR reads in MiXCR, keeping a single row per CDR3 protein. Among over 20,000 distinct CDR3 sequences, around three fifths were seen once, and the ten largest hold approximately 5.4%. The specimen sequenced was CD4+ T cells from blood, cultured in vitro. These receptors were collected from a human donor who had recovered from COVID-19.

The chain recombines TRBV20-1 with TRBJ2-7; D perhaps matches TRBD1 (5 bases). V gave up 1 base and J gave up 6 bases, with 16 bases separating them. The CDR3 runs 14 residues. Looked up from germline, CDR1 is DFQATT and CDR2 is SNEGSKA (reference sequence). CDR3: CSARAFQARGEQYF. As DNA, the CDR3 is TGCAGTGCTAGAGCGTTTCAAGCAAGGGGCGAGCAGTACTTC.

This clonotype was found once. The V and J genes are TRBV24-1 and TRBJ2-3; perhaps D is TRBD1 or TRBD2 (5 bases each). The CDR3 runs to 16 residues. Germline V gives CDR1 KGHDR, CDR2 SFDVKD. Trimming removed 5 bases from V and 2 bases from J, with 16 bases in between. DNA of the CDR3: TGTGCCACCAGTGTCCGCCGGGACGAATCCACAGATACGCAGTATTTT. Its protein is CATSVRRDESTDTQYF.

This sequence joins TRBV18 and TRBJ1-1; no reliable D call. The CDR3 length is 13 residues. The V gene's germline CDR1 is KGHSH and CDR2 LQKENI. The V end lost 3 bases, the J end lost 7 bases, and 12 bases lay between the germline ends. This CDR3 reads CASSPDRPSEAFF. The CDR3 DNA reads TGTGCCAGCTCACCCGACCGTCCCAGTGAAGCTTTCTTT.

The chain is built from TRBV11-3 and TRBJ2-2, with D possibly TRBD2 on 5 matching bases. This CDR3 is built from 14 residues. Trimming took off 4 bases at V and 7 bases at J, with 13 bases between the two ends. In germline, CDR1 is SGHNT, CDR2 YENEEA. CDR3 in DNA: TGTGCCAGCAGCTCCACGACCCGGGGCGGGGAGCTGTTTTTT. Translation gives CASSSTTRGGELFF.

The chain has TRBV2 and TRBJ1-5; tentative D call: TRBD1 (5 bases). Trimming stripped 5 bases from V and 2 bases from J, with 13 bases between. CDR1 is SNHLY, CDR2 FYNNEI, per germline. This CDR3 spans 15 amino acids. CDR3 residues: CASSPPGTRNQPQHF. CDR3 DNA: TGTGCCAGCAGTCCCCCAGGGACTCGCAATCAGCCCCAGCATTTT.

Comments on this clonotype: At one end, the junction sequence differs from germline, possibly due to a read error. J is TRBJ1-1 and V is TRBV10-3; possible D gene TRBD1, 5 bases. This CDR3 is built from 11 residues. Germline CDR1 is ENHRY and CDR2 is SYGVKD. The CDR3 nucleotides read TGTGCCATCCGTGAGGGGACTGAAGCTTTCTTT. It translates to CAIREGTEAFF.

The V and J genes are TRBV12-5 and TRBJ1-1; D ambiguous. Germline assignment: CDR1 LGHNT and CDR2 FRNRAP. CDR3 size: 12 residues. Trimming took 4 bases from V and 11 from J, leaving 14 bases between them. The CDR3: CASGSEVAGAFF. The DNA of the CDR3 is TGTGCTAGTGGTTCGGAGGTGGCGGGTGCTTTCTTT.

The V gene is TRBV20-1, the J gene TRBJ1-4, with D possibly matching TRBD1 (6 bases). The CDR3 runs to 15 residues. Per germline, CDR1 DFQATT and CDR2 SNEGSKA (reference sequence). V was pared by 4 bases and J by 5 bases, with 17 bases between. CDR3 residues: CSAILREQGNEKLFF. DNA for the CDR3: TGCAGTGCTATTCTTAGGGAACAGGGCAATGAAAAACTGTTTTTT.

The rearrangement joins TRBV20-1 to TRBJ1-1; 7 bases are shared with TRBD1. V lost 7 bases, J lost 8 bases, and 4 bases stayed unmatched. The CDR3 spans 10 residues. Germline CDR1 DFQATT, CDR2 SNEGSKA (reference sequence). CDR3 in DNA: TGCAGTGTTCGGGACAGCGAAGCTTTCTTT. The encoded protein is CSVRDSEAFF.

CDR3 coding DNA: TGCAGTGCTAGCGGGAGGTCCTACGAGCAGTACTTC. As protein: CSASGRSYEQYF. The rearrangement uses TRBV20-1 and TRBJ2-7; 7 bases match TRBD2. V dropped 3 bases and J dropped 1; count of bases not matched to a gene: 0. From germline, CDR1 is DFQATT and CDR2 SNEGSKA (reference sequence). The CDR3 is 12 residues long.

The chain uses TRBV21-1 and TRBJ1-5. TRBV21-1 is flagged as a pseudogene. The length of the CDR3 is 17 residues. The CDR3, as DNA: TGTGCCAGCAGCAAAGTAGGTAGGGACTATAGCAATCAGCCCCAGCATTTT. Its protein product is CASSKVGRDYSNQPQHF.

The genes are TRBV6-2 or TRBV6-3 and TRBJ2-5; TRBD1 might be the D (5 bases). CDR3 length: 14 amino acids. In germline, CDR1 is MNHEY, CDR2 SVGEGT. The V gene lost 2 bases and the J gene lost 5 bases, with 12 bases spanning the gap. Here the CDR3 reads CASSYGWGEETQYF. The CDR3 DNA follows: TGTGCCAGCAGTTACGGTTGGGGCGAGGAGACCCAGTACTTC.

The rearrangement uses TRBV20-1 and TRBJ2-7; TRBD1 is a possible D gene (6 bases). The germline gives CDR1 DFQATT, CDR2 SNEGSKA (reference sequence). The CDR3 length is 14 residues. V dropped 6 bases and J dropped 5 bases, with 20 bases sitting between them. The CDR3 DNA reads TGCAGTGCACCCCCCGCTGGACAGACTAACGAGCAGTACTTC. The encoded protein is CSAPPAGQTNEQYF.

This chain connects TRBV19 to TRBJ2-5; either TRBD1 or TRBD2 may supply D (5 bases each). This CDR3 has 13 residues. The V and J ends lost 6 bases and 4 bases respectively, with 12 bases between them. Germline-derived CDR1 and CDR2 are LNHDA and SQIVND (reference sequence). CDR3 residues: CASRGSRGETQYF. CDR3 DNA sequence: TGTGCCAGTAGAGGGAGTAGGGGAGAGACCCAGTACTTC.

This clonotype has only a few counts. This rearrangement joins TRBV6-1 to TRBJ2-3, with TRBD2 as a possible D gene (5 bases). The germline V gene encodes CDR1 MNHNS and CDR2 SASEGT. The V and J ends lost 4 bases and 4 bases respectively, with 15 bases between them. CDR3 length equals 15 residues. The DNA of the CDR3 is TGTGCCAGCAGTGGGGAGTTTAGGGCCGCAGATACGCAGTATTTT. Amino acid sequence: CASSGEFRAADTQYF.

This clonotype was seen a few times. The chain carries TRBV7-2 and TRBJ2-2; no firm D call. The CDR3 runs 15 residues. Germline V gives CDR1 SGHTA, CDR2 FQGNSA. V dropped 5 bases and J dropped 1 base, with 11 bases sitting between them. The CDR3 reads CASSPRHLNTGELFF. As DNA, the CDR3 is TGTGCCAGCAGCCCCCGACACCTGAACACCGGGGAGCTGTTTTTT.

The CDR3 region has the DNA TGCGCCAGCAGCCAACGTTTTGACGTGAACACTGAAGCTTTCTTT. This encodes CASSQRFDVNTEAFF. The chain links TRBV4-1 to TRBJ1-1; D remains unclear. The CDR3 has 15 residues. Deletions cut 2 bases from V and 0 bases from J, with 10 bases between. Germline V gene lookup returns CDR1 MGHRA and CDR2 YSYEKL.

This clonotype was detected once. The chain combines TRBV6-1 with TRBJ1-2; D might be TRBD1 (6 bases). The CDR3 is 13 residues long. V was pared by 5 bases and J by 8 bases, with 15 bases between. CDR1 and CDR2 from the germline V gene are MNHNS and SASEGT. The CDR3 reads CASSRGGSGGYTF. Written as DNA, the CDR3 is TGTGCCAGCAGTCGGGGGGGCTCGGGCGGCTACACCTTC.

The chain recombines TRBV20-1 with TRBJ1-3; D is unclear. Germline CDR1 and CDR2: DFQATT and SNEGSKA (reference sequence). V lost 1 base and J lost 0, with 10 bases in between. The CDR3 has 15 amino acids. The CDR3 DNA reads TGCAGTGCTAGAGGGGGTGTGGGCTCTGGAAACACCATATATTTT. Translated: CSARGGVGSGNTIYF.

This clonotype was seen a few times. The rearrangement joins TRBV20-1 to TRBJ2-3; weak D call: TRBD2 (5 bases). The CDR3 is made up of 12 amino acids. V lost 3 bases, J lost 7 bases, and 11 bases lay in between. CDR1 and CDR2 from the germline V gene are DFQATT and SNEGSKA (reference sequence). CDR3 sequence (DNA): TGCAGTGCTAGGGACTGGGAAAATACGCAGTATTTT. This encodes CSARDWENTQYF.